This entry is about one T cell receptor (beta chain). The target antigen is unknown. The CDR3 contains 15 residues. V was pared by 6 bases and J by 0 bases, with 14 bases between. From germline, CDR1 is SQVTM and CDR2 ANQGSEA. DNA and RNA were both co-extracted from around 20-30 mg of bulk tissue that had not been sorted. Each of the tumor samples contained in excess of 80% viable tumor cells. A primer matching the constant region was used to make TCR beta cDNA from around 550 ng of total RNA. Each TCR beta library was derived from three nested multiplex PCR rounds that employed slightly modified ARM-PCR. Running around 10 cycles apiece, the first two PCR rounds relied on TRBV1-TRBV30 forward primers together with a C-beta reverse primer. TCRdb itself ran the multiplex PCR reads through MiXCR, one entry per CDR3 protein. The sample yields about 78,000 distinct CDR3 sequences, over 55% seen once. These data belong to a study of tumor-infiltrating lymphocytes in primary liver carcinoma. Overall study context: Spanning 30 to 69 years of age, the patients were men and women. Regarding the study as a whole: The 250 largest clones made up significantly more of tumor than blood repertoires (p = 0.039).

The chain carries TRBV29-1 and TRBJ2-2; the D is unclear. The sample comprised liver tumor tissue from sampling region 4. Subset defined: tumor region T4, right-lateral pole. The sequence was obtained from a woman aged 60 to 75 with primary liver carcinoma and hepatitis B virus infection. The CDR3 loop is CSVKGLTTNTGELFF. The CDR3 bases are TGCAGCGTAAAGGGATTAACGACGAACACCGGGGAGCTGTTTTTT.